A single sample is the source of the 3 T cell receptor beta chains below, sequenced in a study of TIL therapy for anti-PD-1-resistant metastatic lung cancer. Time point denoted: pre-treatment sample, taken before nivolumab and TIL therapy. Sequencing used immunoSEQ v3. The table came from immunoSEQ multiplex PCR; TCRdb's copy has only in-frame clones and leaves some out. This sample has tens of thousands of clones, with 80% to 90% found just once. Sequencing was performed on blood, taken at baseline. The source of these receptors is a person aged 30 to 80 with non-small cell lung cancer.

The rearrangement uses TRBV7-9 and TRBJ2-7, with a tentative D call TRBD2 (6 bases). CDR3 size: 13 residues. Germline lookup yields CDR1 SEHNR and CDR2 FQNEAQ (reference sequence). The chain's CDR3 is CASKGRDHYEQYF. The CDR3 coding sequence is TGTGCTTCTAAGGGGCGGGATCACTACGAGCAGTACTTC.

This sequence joins TRBV5-1 and TRBJ2-7; 7 bases map to TRBD1. Germline CDR1 is SGHRS and CDR2 is YFSETQ. V trimming: 2 bases; J trimming: 4 bases; junction bases outside the gene matches: 9. There are 15 residues in the CDR3. CDR3 nucleotides: TGCGCCAGCAGCTTAAGAGGGGGCGTTGGGTACGAGCAGTACTTC. It translates to CASSLRGGVGYEQYF.

J is TRBJ2-7 and V is TRBV4-3; 12 positions match TRBD1. The CDR3 is made up of 18 amino acids. V dropped 0 bases and J dropped 3; count of bases not matched to a gene: 9. Per the germline V gene, CDR1 is LGHNA and CDR2 is YSLEER. The CDR3 coding sequence is TGCGCCAGCAGCCAAGATCACAAGGGGGACAGGGGGCTCTACGAGCAGTACTTC. The encoded protein is CASSQDHKGDRGLYEQYF.